The subject of this entry is one TCR beta chain. Its antigen is still unknown. At least one PBMC sample before ART and at least two after were required. The samples, holding 1-10 million cryopreserved PBMC, were thawed before DNA extraction was carried out. These data come from a study of long-term antiretroviral therapy in people with HIV. Study-level results: Transplant donor controls retained higher diversity, though diversity increased after ART.

CDR3 length: 17 residues. Germline assignment: CDR1 MGHRA and CDR2 YSYEKL. The V segment lost 3 bases and the J segment 5 bases; nucleotides outside the gene matches: 10. The assay used was immunoSEQ (version v3.0), run at survey level. Repertoires were generated with immunoSEQ multiplex PCR, while TCRdb's copy carries only in-frame clones and drops some. The data contain 9,500 to 15,000 clones, about 80% of them singletons. The sample in question was unsorted PBMCs, obtained roughly 8.1 years after starting antiretroviral therapy. This sequence originates from a man over 45 with HIV. The V gene is TRBV4-1, the J gene TRBJ2-1; 10 positions agree with TRBD2. The CDR3 DNA reads as TGCGCCAGCAGCCACCCCTTCCTAGCGGGGGCCGACAATGAGCAGTTCTTC. This gives the protein CASSHPFLAGADNEQFF.